A single sample is the source of the 18 T cell receptor beta chains below, sequenced in a study of blood T cell repertoires in COVID-19. Using immunoSEQ multiplex PCR, the repertoire was profiled, and TCRdb retains in-frame clones only, with some absent. This sample has fewer than 300,000 clones, with around 85% found just once. The sample taken for sequencing was peripheral blood. These receptors came from a human donor with COVID-19, enrolled during active disease. The donor label of this sample is uncertain.

The chain couples TRBV7-2 to TRBJ1-5; D is perhaps TRBD1 (5 bases). The CDR3 spans 15 residues. Germline V gives CDR1 SGHTA, CDR2 FQGNSA. V lost 3 bases and J 4 bases, leaving 13 bases between the germline ends. CDR3 sequence (DNA): TGTGCCAGCAGCTTTTCGACAGCCTTAAATCAGCCCCAGCATTTT. As protein: CASSFSTALNQPQHF.

The V and J genes are TRBV30 and TRBJ1-2; D perhaps matches TRBD1 (5 bases). This CDR3 contains 14 residues. Trimming left V 0 bases short and J 7 bases short, with 15 bases between. Per the germline V gene, CDR1 is GTSNPN and CDR2 is SVGIG (reference sequence). Written as DNA, the CDR3 is TGTGCCTGGAGTGTTGGGGGGATGTGGCGTGGCTACACCTTC. Its translation is CAWSVGGMWRGYTF.

The chain links TRBV7-9 to TRBJ1-6; D is unresolved. Germline V lookup: CDR1 SEHNR, CDR2 FQNEAQ (reference sequence). This CDR3 spans 12 amino acids. Trimming removed 5 bases at V and 6 bases at J, with 5 bases between. CDR3 DNA: TGTGCCAGCAGCGGAGTTAATTCACCCCTCCACTTT. Its translation: CASSGVNSPLHF. The entire variable domain, with the rest obtained from reference TRBV7-9 and TRBJ1-6, is as follows: DTGVSQNPRHKITKRGQNVTFRCDPISEHNRLYWYRQTLGQGPEFLTYFQNEAQLEKSRLLSDRFSAERPKGSFSTLEIQRTEQGDSAMYLCASSGVNSPLHFGNGTRLTVT.

The CDR3, as DNA: TGTGCCAGCTCCGAGGAGGTAAACACTGAAGCTTTCTTT. Residues: CASSEEVNTEAFF. The chain recombines TRBV28 with TRBJ1-1; D is unresolved. Per germline, CDR1 MDHEN and CDR2 SYDVKM. This CDR3 has 13 residues. Trimming removed 8 bases at V and 2 bases at J, with 12 bases between.

In its sample, this clone was seen once. The rearrangement links TRBV29-1 to TRBJ2-3; D is possibly TRBD2 (6 bases). The V and J ends lost 4 bases and 4 bases respectively, with 15 bases between them. Per the germline V gene, CDR1 is SQVTM and CDR2 is ANQGSEA. CDR3 length: 14 amino acids. The DNA for the CDR3 is TGCAGCGTTGCCCCGCCAGGGAGGCCAGATACGCAGTATTTT. Residues: CSVAPPGRPDTQYF.

This chain connects TRBV19 to TRBJ1-1, with 8 bases lining up with TRBD1. Germline assignment: CDR1 LNHDA and CDR2 SQIVND (reference sequence). V gave up 3 bases and J gave up 10 bases; unmatched junction bases: 13. The CDR3 has 15 residues. This CDR3 reads CASSIQGQDLRGAFF. The DNA for the CDR3 is TGTGCCAGTAGTATTCAGGGACAGGACCTCCGGGGAGCTTTCTTT. Filled out from reference TRBV19 and TRBJ1-1, the complete variable domain reads DGGITQSPKYLFRKEGQNVTLSCEQNLNHDAMYWYRQDPGQGLRLIYYSQIVNDFQKGDIAEGYSVSREKKESFPLTVTSAQKNPTAFYLCASSIQGQDLRGAFFGQGTRLTVV.

Turning to this clone: One junction end does not reproduce the germline sequence, and a read error may be involved. The chain is built from TRBV7-7 and TRBJ2-3; 14 bases line up with TRBD2. In germline, CDR1 is SSHAT, CDR2 FNYEAQ (reference sequence). CDR3 length: 16 residues. CDR3 nucleotides: TGTGCTAGCAGCCGGGGACTAGCGGGAGCGGCAGATACGCAGTATTTT. This translates into CASSRGLAGAADTQYF.

The chain is built from TRBV5-6 and TRBJ1-5, with no clear D. Germline lookup yields CDR1 SGHDT and CDR2 YYEEEE. The ends were cut back, 3 bases at V and 5 bases at J, with 15 bases in the middle. The CDR3 contains 15 residues. CDR3: CASSSLAEYDQPQHF. CDR3 in DNA: TGTGCCAGCAGCTCCCTCGCGGAGTATGATCAGCCCCAGCATTTT.

As concerns this clone: One junction end disagrees with the germline gene, perhaps due to a read error. This chain joins TRBV7-8 and TRBJ2-7; TRBD1 matches at 10 bases. The germline V gene encodes CDR1 SGHVS and CDR2 FQNEAQ. The CDR3 is made up of 12 amino acids. CDR3 DNA: TGTGCCAGCAGCCCCCCGGGGACAGGGGAGGGATTC. Translated: CASSPPGTGEGF. The full variable domain, with the rest looked up from reference TRBV7-8 and TRBJ2-7, is GAGVSQSPRYKVAKRGQDVALRCDPISGHVSLFWYQQALGQGPEFLTYFQNEAQLDKSGLPSDRFFAERPEGSVSTLKIQRTQQEDSAVYLCASSPPGTGEGFGPGTRLTVT.

This chain joins TRBV12-3 or TRBV12-4 and TRBJ1-1; TRBD1 aligns across 7 bases. Germline trimming cut 1 base from V and 11 bases from J; bases unmatched to any gene: 4. This CDR3 is built from 12 residues. CDR3 sequence: CASSLEGAGAFF. CDR3 sequence (DNA): TGTGCCAGCAGTTTAGAGGGGGCGGGGGCTTTCTTT.

The gene calls are TRBV27 and TRBJ2-2, with D tentatively TRBD2 (5 bases). The CDR3 spans 15 residues. V lost 3 bases and J 7 bases, leaving 15 bases between the germline ends. From germline, CDR1 is MNHEY and CDR2 SMNVEV (reference sequence). The CDR3 DNA is TGTGCCAGCAGTTTCCAGTGGTTGGGGAGCGGGGAGCTGTTTTTT. Translating it yields CASSFQWLGSGELFF.

The chain couples TRBV6-2 or TRBV6-3 to TRBJ2-5; no definite D call. This CDR3 contains 14 residues. CDR1 and CDR2 from the germline V gene are MNHEY and SVGEGT. Trimming cost V 5 bases and J 0 bases, with 10 bases left between them. Here the CDR3 reads CASSQDWDQETQYF. Here the CDR3 DNA reads TGTGCCAGCAGTCAAGACTGGGACCAAGAGACCCAGTACTTC.

The count of this clone is one. The J gene is TRBJ1-2, the V gene TRBV28; D remains unclear. Germline lookup yields CDR1 MDHEN and CDR2 SYDVKM. V was shortened by 2 bases and J by 5 bases, with 6 bases between the two germline ends. The CDR3 length is 12 residues. Here the CDR3 DNA reads TGTGCCAGCAGTTTAGAGTTGTATGGCTACACCTTC. Encoded protein: CASSLELYGYTF.

The CDR3 DNA reads as TGTGCCAGCAGCTTGGGGGGACAGGGTGATGGCGGCTACACCTTC. Translating gives CASSLGGQGDGGYTF. This chain uses TRBV7-3 with TRBJ1-2, with 9 bases aligning to TRBD1. With 3 bases clipped from V and 8 bases from J, the junction kept 10 bases outside the gene matches. In germline, CDR1 is SGHTA, CDR2 FQGTGA. This CDR3 has 15 residues. Combining the CDR3 with reference TRBV7-3 and TRBJ1-2 gives the whole variable domain GAGVSQTPSNKVTEKGKYVELRCDPISGHTALYWYRQSLGQGPEFLIYFQGTGAADDSGLPNDRFFAVRPEGSVSTLKIQRTERGDSAVYLCASSLGGQGDGGYTFGSGTRLTVV.

The sample holds a few counts of this clone. The chain uses TRBV7-6 and TRBJ2-7; maybe TRBD1 (6 bases). Germline CDR1 reads SGHVS; CDR2 reads FNYEAQ. CDR3 length: 15 residues. Trimming left V 5 bases short and J 0 bases short, with 14 bases between. DNA of the CDR3: TGTGCCAGCAGCCCCCAGGGGCGCATCTCCTACGAGCAGTACTTC. Protein sequence: CASSPQGRISYEQYF.

The gene calls are TRBV3-1 (or the pseudogene TRBV3-2) and TRBJ1-1, with a tentative D call TRBD1 (5 bases). V lost 0 bases, J lost 3 bases, and 8 bases lay in between. Germline CDR1 LGHDT, CDR2 YNNKEL (reference sequence). The CDR3 contains 14 residues. Here the CDR3 DNA reads TGTGCCAGCAGCCAAGATTGGGGCGACACTGAAGCTTTCTTT. Encoded protein: CASSQDWGDTEAFF.

The count of this clone is one. This chain joins TRBV5-1 and TRBJ1-3, with D perhaps TRBD1 (6 bases). Germline V lookup: CDR1 SGHRS, CDR2 YFSETQ. The CDR3 runs to 14 residues. The ends were cut back, 4 bases at V and 0 bases at J, with 8 bases in the middle. The CDR3 DNA reads TGCGCCAGCAGCCAGGACAGCTCTGGAAACACCATATATTTT. It specifies CASSQDSSGNTIYF.

The gene calls are TRBV28 and TRBJ1-1, with 8 bases identical to TRBD1. This CDR3 spans 16 amino acids. The junction had 10 bases not matched to a gene; V was cut back by 2 bases and J by 5 bases. Germline V gene lookup returns CDR1 MDHEN and CDR2 SYDVKM. This chain's CDR3 is CASSLVQGAGETEAFF. The CDR3 coding sequence is TGTGCCAGCAGTTTAGTCCAGGGGGCAGGAGAAACTGAAGCTTTCTTT. Full variable domain (missing parts from reference TRBV28 and TRBJ1-1): DVKVTQSSRYLVKRTGEKVFLECVQDMDHENMFWYRQDPGLGLRLIYFSYDVKMKEKGDIPEGYSVSREKKERFSLILESASTNQTSMYLCASSLVQGAGETEAFFGQGTRLTVV.